This entry is about one TCR beta chain. Its target is unknown. TCR beta CDR3 regions were amplified from RNA transcripts. A first-round RT-PCR of the TCR CDR3 used the HTBI primer set. TCRdb reanalysed the multiplex PCR reads using MiXCR and keeps one entry per CDR3 protein. The sample contains some 620,000 distinct CDR3 sequences, roughly 15% of which appear only once. The data derive from a study of T cells in Graves' hyperthyroidism and ophthalmopathy. Study results and caveats: Among clonotypes expanded in thyroid above 0.001, most were also found in blood.

With 5 bases removed from V and 8 bases from J, the gap between germline ends came to 16 bases. The CDR3 totals 13 residues. Germline V gives CDR1 SGHAT, CDR2 FQNNGV. The chain employs TRBV11-2 and TRBJ2-7; a possible D gene is TRBD1 (6 bases). Specimen: blood. The receptor was isolated from a woman in her 30s with Graves' hyperthyroidism. The CDR3 bases are TGTGCCAGCAGCCTACAGGGTGGGAACCAGCAGTACTTC. Its protein product is CASSLQGGNQQYF.